A single sample gave rise to the 3 T cell receptor beta chains below, sequenced in a study of blood T cell repertoires in COVID-19 (TCRdb year 2020). Receptors were amplified or captured by the immunoSEQ multiplex PCR assay. TCRdb stores this immuneACCESS table with in-frame sequences only. Part of the clones is absent; in the studies checked, under half of the shortfall reflects unresolved V genes, and no reason is known for the rest. The sample table contains some 250,000 clones; only one count was recorded for approximately 82% of them. The ten largest make up roughly 3.1% of the sample. Sequenced: peripheral blood. The receptors stem from a woman younger than 30 with acute or convalescent COVID-19.

The chain couples TRBV7-2 to TRBJ2-7; tentatively, D is TRBD1 (8 bases). The germline V gene has CDR1 SGHTA and CDR2 FQGNSA. This CDR3 comprises 16 residues. Deletions cut 5 bases from V and 1 base from J, with 18 bases between. Here the CDR3 DNA reads TGTGCCAGCAGCCCAGGGGGCGGGGGTCGGTCCTACGAGCAGTACTTC. Protein product: CASSPGGGGRSYEQYF.

The chain uses TRBV27 and TRBJ2-1, with D possibly being TRBD2 (6 bases). V lost 3 bases to trimming and J lost 10 bases, with 7 bases between them. The V gene's germline CDR1 is MNHEY and CDR2 SMNVEV (reference sequence). This CDR3 has 11 residues. CDR3 protein: CASSFRGEQFF. The CDR3 DNA is TGTGCCAGCAGTTTTCGGGGGGAGCAGTTCTTC.

The chain combines TRBV5-6 with TRBJ1-1; 7 bases map to TRBD1. Germline CDR1 is SGHDT and CDR2 is YYEEEE. V shed 2 bases and J 5 bases; nucleotides not matched to a gene: 9. This CDR3 spans 15 amino acids. The CDR3 loop is CASSLDRAFETEAFF. As DNA, the CDR3 is TGTGCCAGCAGCTTAGACAGGGCTTTCGAGACTGAAGCTTTCTTT. Full variable domain (missing parts from reference TRBV5-6 and TRBJ1-1): DAGVTQSPTHLIKTRGQQVTLRCSPKSGHDTVSWYQQALGQGPQFIFQYYEEEERQRGNFPDRFSGHQFPNYSSELNVNALLLGDSALYLCASSLDRAFETEAFFGQGTRLTVV.